This TCR beta chain was profiled in a study of blood T cell repertoires in COVID-19. On the study more broadly: Sites across the United States, Italy and Spain contributed samples from acute and convalescent COVID-19.

Sequenced by immunoSEQ multiplex PCR; TCRdb stores in-frame clones only, minus some. This table has about 27,000 clones, approximately 85% appearing once. Between the trimmed V and J ends, which lost 8 bases and 6 bases, there was a span of 11 bases. This CDR3 is 12 amino acids long. Germline V CDR1 and CDR2: SEHNR, FQNEAQ (reference sequence). The genes are TRBV7-9 and TRBJ2-1; a possible D gene is TRBD2 (6 bases). The sequence came from a woman aged 50 to 65 with active COVID-19. The sequencing input was peripheral blood. The CDR3 DNA reads TGTGCCAGCGGGGCGGGAATCAATGAGCAGTTCTTC. This translates into CASGAGINEQFF.